This TCR beta chain was sequenced for a study of blood T cell repertoires in COVID-19. Germline V gene sequence: CDR1 KGHSH, CDR2 LQKENI. V dropped 0 bases and J dropped 8 bases, with 11 bases sitting between them. The CDR3 loop spans 15 amino acids. Libraries were prepared by immunoSEQ multiplex PCR; TCRdb keeps only in-frame clonotypes and omits some of them. The sample comprises approximately 24,000 clones, 85% to 90% of which are singletons, and roughly a quarter rests with the top ten. This TCR came from a man in his 70s with COVID-19, enrolled during active disease. Source material: peripheral blood. The rearrangement links TRBV18 to TRBJ1-6; D may be TRBD1 (5 bases). CDR3 sequence: CASSPPWGDDSPLHF. CDR3 nucleotide sequence: TGTGCCAGCTCACCACCGTGGGGGGATGATTCACCCCTCCACTTT.